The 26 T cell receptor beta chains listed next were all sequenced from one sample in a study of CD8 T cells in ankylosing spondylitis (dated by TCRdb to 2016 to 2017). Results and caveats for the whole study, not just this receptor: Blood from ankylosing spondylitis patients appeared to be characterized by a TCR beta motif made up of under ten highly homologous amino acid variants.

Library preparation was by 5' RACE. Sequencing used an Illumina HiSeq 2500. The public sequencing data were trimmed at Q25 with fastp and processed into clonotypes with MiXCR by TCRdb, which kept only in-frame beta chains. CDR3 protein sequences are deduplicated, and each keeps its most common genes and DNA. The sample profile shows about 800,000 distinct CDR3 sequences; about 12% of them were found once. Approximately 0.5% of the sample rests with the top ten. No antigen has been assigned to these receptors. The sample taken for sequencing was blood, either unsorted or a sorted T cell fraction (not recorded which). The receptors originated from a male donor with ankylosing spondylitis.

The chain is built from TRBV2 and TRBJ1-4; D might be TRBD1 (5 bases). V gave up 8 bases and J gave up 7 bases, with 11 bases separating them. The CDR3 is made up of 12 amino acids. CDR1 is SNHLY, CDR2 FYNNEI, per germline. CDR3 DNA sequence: TGTGCCAGCTGGGGGTTGGGTGAAAAACTGTTTTTT. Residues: CASWGLGEKLFF.

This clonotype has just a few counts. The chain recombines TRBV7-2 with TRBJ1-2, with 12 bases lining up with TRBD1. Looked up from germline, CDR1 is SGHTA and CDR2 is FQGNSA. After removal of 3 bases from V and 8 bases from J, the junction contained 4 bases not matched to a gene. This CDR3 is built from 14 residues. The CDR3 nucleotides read TGTGCCAGCAGCTTGGGACAGGGGGCGCCCGGCTACACCTTC. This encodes CASSLGQGAPGYTF.

The CDR3 spells CSARAPWGGEKLFF. CDR3 nucleotides: TGCAGTGCTAGAGCCCCTTGGGGGGGTGAAAAACTGTTTTTT. The chain couples TRBV20-1 to TRBJ1-4; perhaps TRBD1 as D (5 bases). CDR1 DFQATT and CDR2 SNEGSKA come from the germline V gene (reference sequence). V lost 1 base and J lost 7, with 13 bases in between. The CDR3 is 14 residues long.

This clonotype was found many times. DNA for the CDR3: TGCAGTGCAACTTCTTCCTACGAGCAGTACTTC. As protein: CSATSSYEQYF. The chain joins TRBV20-1 to TRBJ2-7; no reliable D call. This CDR3 is built from 11 residues. The V end lost 6 bases, the J end lost 1 base, and 7 bases lay between the germline ends. Per the germline V gene, CDR1 is DFQATT and CDR2 is SNEGSKA (reference sequence).

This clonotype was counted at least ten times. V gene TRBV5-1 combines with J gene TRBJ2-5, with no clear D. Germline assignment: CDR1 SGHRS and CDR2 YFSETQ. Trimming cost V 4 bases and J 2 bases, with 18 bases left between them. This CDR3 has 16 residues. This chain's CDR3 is CASSRLLTDGQETQYF. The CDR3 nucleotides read TGCGCCAGCAGCCGACTCCTCACCGACGGGCAAGAGACCCAGTACTTC.

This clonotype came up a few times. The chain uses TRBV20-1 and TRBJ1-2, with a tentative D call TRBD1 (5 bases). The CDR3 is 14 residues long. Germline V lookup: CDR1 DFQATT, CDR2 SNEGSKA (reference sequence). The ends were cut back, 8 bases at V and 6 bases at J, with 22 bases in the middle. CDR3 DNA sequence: TGCAGTACTAAAGGGGCACCCGGGGTTCATGGCTACACCTTC. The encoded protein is CSTKGAPGVHGYTF.

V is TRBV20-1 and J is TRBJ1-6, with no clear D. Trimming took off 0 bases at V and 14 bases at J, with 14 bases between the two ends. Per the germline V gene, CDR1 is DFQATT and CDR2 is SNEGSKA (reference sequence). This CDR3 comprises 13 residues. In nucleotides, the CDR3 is TGCAGTGCTAGAGATCTCTTCGGAGAGACCCTCCACTTT. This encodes CSARDLFGETLHF.

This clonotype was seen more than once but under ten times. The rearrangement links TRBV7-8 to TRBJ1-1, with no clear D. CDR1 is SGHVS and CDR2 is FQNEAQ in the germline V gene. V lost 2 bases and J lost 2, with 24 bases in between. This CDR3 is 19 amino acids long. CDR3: CASSLINVGRRIFNTEAFF. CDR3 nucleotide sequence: TGTGCCAGCAGCTTAATCAATGTCGGCAGGAGAATCTTTAACACTGAAGCTTTCTTT.

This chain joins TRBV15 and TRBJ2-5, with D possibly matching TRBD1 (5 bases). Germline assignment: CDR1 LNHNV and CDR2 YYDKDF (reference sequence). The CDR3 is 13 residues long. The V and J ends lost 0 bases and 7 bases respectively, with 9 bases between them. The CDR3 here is CATSRDQGGTQYF. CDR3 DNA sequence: TGTGCCACCAGCAGAGATCAGGGCGGGACCCAGTACTTC.

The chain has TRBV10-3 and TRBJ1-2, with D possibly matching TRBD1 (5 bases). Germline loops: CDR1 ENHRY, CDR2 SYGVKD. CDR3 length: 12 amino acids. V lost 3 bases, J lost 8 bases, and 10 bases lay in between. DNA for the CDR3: TGTGCCATCAGTGAACGGGGGTCCGGCTACACCTTC. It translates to CAISERGSGYTF.

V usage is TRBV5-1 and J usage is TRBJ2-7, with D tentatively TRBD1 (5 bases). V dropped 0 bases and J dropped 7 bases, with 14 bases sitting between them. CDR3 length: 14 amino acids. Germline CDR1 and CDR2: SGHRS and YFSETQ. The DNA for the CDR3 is TGCGCCAGCAGCTTGGGGCAGGGTTTCTTTGAGCAGTACTTC. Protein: CASSLGQGFFEQYF.

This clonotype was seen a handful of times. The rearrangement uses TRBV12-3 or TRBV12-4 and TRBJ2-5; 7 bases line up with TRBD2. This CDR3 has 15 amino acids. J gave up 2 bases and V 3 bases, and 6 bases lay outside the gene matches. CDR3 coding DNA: TGTGCCAGCAGTTTCAACGCAGCGGGACAAGAGACCCAGTACTTC. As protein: CASSFNAAGQETQYF.

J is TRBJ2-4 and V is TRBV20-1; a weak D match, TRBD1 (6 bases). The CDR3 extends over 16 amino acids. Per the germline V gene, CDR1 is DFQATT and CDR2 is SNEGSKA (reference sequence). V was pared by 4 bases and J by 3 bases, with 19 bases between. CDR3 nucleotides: TGCAGTGCTACCGAGTCGTCCAGGGGAGTCAAAAACATTCAGTACTTC. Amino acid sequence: CSATESSRGVKNIQYF.

CDR3 amino acids: CASSAVDTQYF. CDR3 DNA sequence: TGTGCCAGTTCGGCGGTAGATACGCAGTATTTT. V is TRBV28 and J is TRBJ2-3; D uncertain. CDR1 and CDR2 from the germline V gene are MDHEN and SYDVKM. V gave up 9 bases and J gave up 5 bases, with 9 bases separating them. This CDR3 comprises 11 residues.

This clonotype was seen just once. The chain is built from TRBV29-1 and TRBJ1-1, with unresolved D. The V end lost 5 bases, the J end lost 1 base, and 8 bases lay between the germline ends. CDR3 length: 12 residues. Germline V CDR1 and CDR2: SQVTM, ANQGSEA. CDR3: CSVWERNTEAFF. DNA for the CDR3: TGCAGCGTTTGGGAGCGGAACACTGAAGCTTTCTTT.

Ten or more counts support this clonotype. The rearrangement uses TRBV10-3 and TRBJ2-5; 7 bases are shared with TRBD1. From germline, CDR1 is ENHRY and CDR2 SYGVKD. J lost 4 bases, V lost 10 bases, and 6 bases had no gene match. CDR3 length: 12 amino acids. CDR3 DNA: TGTGCCACCCGACAGGGCGGAGAGACCCAGTACTTC. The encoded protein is CATRQGGETQYF.

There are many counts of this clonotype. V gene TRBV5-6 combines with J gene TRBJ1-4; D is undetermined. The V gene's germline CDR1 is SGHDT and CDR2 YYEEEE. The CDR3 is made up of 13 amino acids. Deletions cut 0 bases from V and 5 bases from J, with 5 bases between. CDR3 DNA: TGTGCCAGCAGCTTGGAGGTCAATGAAAAACTGTTTTTT. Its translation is CASSLEVNEKLFF.

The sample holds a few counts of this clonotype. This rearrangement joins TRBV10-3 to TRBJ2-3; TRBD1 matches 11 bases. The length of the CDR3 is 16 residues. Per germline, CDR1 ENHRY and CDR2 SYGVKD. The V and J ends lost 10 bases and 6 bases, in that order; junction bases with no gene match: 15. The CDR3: CATAYGTGGMGDTQYF. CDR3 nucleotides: TGTGCCACCGCTTACGGGACAGGGGGGATGGGGGATACGCAGTATTTT.

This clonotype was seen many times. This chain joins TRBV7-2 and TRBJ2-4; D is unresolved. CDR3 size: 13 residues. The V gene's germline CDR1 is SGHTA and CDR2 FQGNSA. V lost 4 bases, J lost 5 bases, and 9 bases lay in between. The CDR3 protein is CASSSGQQNIQYF. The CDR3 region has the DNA TGTGCCAGCAGCTCCGGGCAGCAAAACATTCAGTACTTC.

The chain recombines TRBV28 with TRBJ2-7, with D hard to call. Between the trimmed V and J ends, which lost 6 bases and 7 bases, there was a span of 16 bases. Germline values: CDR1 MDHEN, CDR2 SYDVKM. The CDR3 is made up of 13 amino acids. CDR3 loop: CASSPPSLGEQYF. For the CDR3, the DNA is TGTGCCAGCAGCCCCCCTAGTCTGGGGGAGCAGTACTTC.

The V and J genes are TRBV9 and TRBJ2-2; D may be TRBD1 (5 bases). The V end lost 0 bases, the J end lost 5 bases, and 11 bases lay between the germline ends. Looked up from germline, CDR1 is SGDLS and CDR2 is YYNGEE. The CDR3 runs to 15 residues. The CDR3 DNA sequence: TGTGCCAGCAGCGTAGGCAGGGTGTGGACCGGGGAGCTGTTTTTT. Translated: CASSVGRVWTGELFF.

The CDR3 reads CASSSSLGPGDGYTF. For the CDR3, the DNA is TGCGCCAGCAGCTCGTCTTTGGGTCCTGGAGATGGCTACACCTTC. The V and J genes are TRBV5-1 and TRBJ1-2; D unresolved. The V and J ends lost 3 bases and 6 bases respectively, with 18 bases between them. CDR1 and CDR2 (germline): SGHRS, YFSETQ. This CDR3 has 15 amino acids.

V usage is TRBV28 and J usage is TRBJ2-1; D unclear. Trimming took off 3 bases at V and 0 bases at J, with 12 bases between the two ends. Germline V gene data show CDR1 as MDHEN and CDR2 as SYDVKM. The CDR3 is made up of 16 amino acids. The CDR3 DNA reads TGTGCCAGCAGTTTCCAACTTGCTAGCTCCTACAATGAGCAGTTCTTC. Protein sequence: CASSFQLASSYNEQFF. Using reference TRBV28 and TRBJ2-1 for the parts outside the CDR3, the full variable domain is DVKVTQSSRYLVKRTGEKVFLECVQDMDHENMFWYRQDPGLGLRLIYFSYDVKMKEKGDIPEGYSVSREKKERFSLILESASTNQTSMYLCASSFQLASSYNEQFFGPGTRLTVL.

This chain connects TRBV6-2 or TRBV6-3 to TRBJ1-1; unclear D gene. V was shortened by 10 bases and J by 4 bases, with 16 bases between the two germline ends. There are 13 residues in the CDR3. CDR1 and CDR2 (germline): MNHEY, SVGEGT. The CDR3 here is CATSPPRGTEAFF. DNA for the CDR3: TGTGCCACCTCCCCTCCGCGAGGCACTGAAGCTTTCTTT.

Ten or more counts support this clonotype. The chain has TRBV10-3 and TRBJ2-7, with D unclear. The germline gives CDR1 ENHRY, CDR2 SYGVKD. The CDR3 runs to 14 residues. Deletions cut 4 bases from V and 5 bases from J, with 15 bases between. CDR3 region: CAISGTTVAHEQYF. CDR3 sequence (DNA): TGTGCCATCAGTGGCACTACGGTCGCTCACGAGCAGTACTTC.

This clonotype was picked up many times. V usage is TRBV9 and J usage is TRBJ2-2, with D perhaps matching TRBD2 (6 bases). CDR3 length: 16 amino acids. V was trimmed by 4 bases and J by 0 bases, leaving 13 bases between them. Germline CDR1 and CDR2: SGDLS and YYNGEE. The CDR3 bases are TGTGCCAGCAGCCCTCGAGCGGGTGCGAACACCGGGGAGCTGTTTTTT. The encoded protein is CASSPRAGANTGELFF.